The 27 T cell receptor beta chains below were found in one sample sequenced in a study of T-cell memory formation after mild COVID-19. A single record per CDR3 protein comes from TCRdb applying MiXCR to the 5' RACE reads. Counted here are 400,000 to 550,000 distinct CDR3 sequences, roughly 23% occurring once; the ten biggest clones make up roughly an eighth. Sequencing was done on a sample of PBMCs or a T cell subset sorted from them (not recorded which). All receptors derive from an adult woman who had mild COVID-19 (a few samples of this study predate the infection). Cell type and time point are not known.

The chain is built from TRBV29-1 and TRBJ1-1; D remains unclear. V lost 7 bases and J lost 3, with 6 bases in between. The CDR3 is 10 residues long. Looked up from germline, CDR1 is SQVTM and CDR2 is ANQGSEA. The CDR3 sequence is CSGSHTEAFF. Here the CDR3 DNA reads TGCAGCGGCTCGCACACTGAAGCTTTCTTT.

This clonotype came up a few times. This chain connects TRBV5-5 to TRBJ1-5; D is unresolved. The CDR3 extends over 14 amino acids. Germline V gene sequence: CDR1 SGHKS, CDR2 YYEKEE (reference sequence). Trimming left V 4 bases short and J 6 bases short, with 14 bases between. The CDR3 DNA sequence: TGTGCCAGCAGCCCGGACCCCGGCAGTCAGCCCCAGCATTTT. This gives the protein CASSPDPGSQPQHF.

The chain is built from TRBV6-1 and TRBJ2-1, with D uncertain. Germline V gene lookup returns CDR1 MNHNS and CDR2 SASEGT. Trimming removed 4 bases from V and 4 bases from J, with 17 bases in between. CDR3 size: 16 residues. CDR3 region: CASSVRPSEPYNEQFF. In DNA form, the CDR3 reads TGTGCCAGCAGTGTGAGGCCCTCCGAACCGTACAATGAGCAGTTCTTC.

The sample holds a few counts of this clonotype. This rearrangement joins TRBV7-9 to TRBJ2-1, with D unclear. Deletions cut 5 bases from V and 10 bases from J, with 18 bases between. Germline V gene sequence: CDR1 SEHNR, CDR2 FQNEAQ (reference sequence). The CDR3 is 14 amino acids. CDR3 DNA sequence: TGTGCCAGCAGCCCCCGGGCTAGTTCCGGAGAGCAGTTCTTC. As protein: CASSPRASSGEQFF.

V usage is TRBV12-5 and J usage is TRBJ2-7; the match to TRBD2 covers 8 bases. Germline loops: CDR1 LGHNT, CDR2 FRNRAP. J gave up 3 bases and V 0 bases, and 7 bases lay outside the gene matches. The CDR3 runs to 16 residues. The CDR3 loop reads CASGLVPGGLNYEQYF. The CDR3 coding sequence is TGTGCTAGTGGTTTGGTACCGGGGGGGCTAAACTACGAGCAGTACTTC.

The chain has TRBV20-1 and TRBJ2-3; TRBD2 agrees at 13 bases. The junction had 6 bases not matched to a gene; V was cut back by 5 bases and J by 4 bases. Looked up from germline, CDR1 is DFQATT and CDR2 is SNEGSKA (reference sequence). CDR3 length: 15 amino acids. The CDR3 region has the DNA TGCAGTGCTTCGACTAGCGGGGGGTGGGCAGATACGCAGTATTTT. It is translated as CSASTSGGWADTQYF.

In this sample, this clonotype turned up a few times. The chain uses TRBV29-1 and TRBJ2-7; D is unclear. Germline CDR1 SQVTM, CDR2 ANQGSEA. This CDR3 has 11 residues. V lost 3 bases and J 4 bases, leaving 7 bases between the germline ends. This chain's CDR3 is CSVEAGYEQYF. The CDR3 coding sequence is TGCAGCGTTGAGGCAGGTTACGAGCAGTACTTC.

This clonotype was found a few times. The J gene is TRBJ2-1, the V gene TRBV12-3 or TRBV12-4, with a weak D call TRBD2 (6 bases). The CDR3 sequence is 15 residues long. V was shortened by 6 bases and J by 5 bases, with 17 bases between the two germline ends. The CDR3 DNA reads TGTGCCAGCAGCATGAGCGGGCGGCAAAACAATGAGCAGTTCTTC. Amino acid sequence: CASSMSGRQNNEQFF.

The rearrangement links TRBV4-1 to TRBJ2-7; the D gene is possibly TRBD2 (5 bases). The CDR3 spans 14 residues. V shed 0 bases and J shed 6 bases, with 12 bases lying between them. Germline V lookup: CDR1 MGHRA, CDR2 YSYEKL. DNA of the CDR3: TGCGCCAGCAGCCAAGAGCCGGGGATTAGCGAGCAGTACTTC. It specifies CASSQEPGISEQYF.

Only a few counts were recorded for this clonotype. CDR3 sequence: CASSPERGASTDTQYF. The CDR3 DNA follows: TGCGCCAGCAGCCCCGAGAGGGGTGCTAGCACAGATACGCAGTATTTT. The chain recombines TRBV5-1 with TRBJ2-3; D tentatively reads TRBD1 or TRBD2 (5 bases each). The germline V and J ends were trimmed by 4 bases and 0 bases, with 15 bases remaining between them. CDR3 length: 16 residues. Germline CDR1 is SGHRS and CDR2 is YFSETQ. The full variable domain, completed using reference TRBV5-1 and TRBJ2-3, is KAGVTQTPRYLIKTRGQQVTLSCSPISGHRSVSWYQQTPGQGLQFLFEYFSETQRNKGNFPGRFSGRQFSNSRSEMNVSTLELGDSALYLCASSPERGASTDTQYFGPGTRLTVL.

This chain links TRBV14 with TRBJ2-3, with 8 nucleotides matching TRBD2. The CDR3 contains 18 residues. The germline V gene has CDR1 SGHDN and CDR2 FVKESK. Unmatched junction bases numbered 13, after V lost 1 base and J lost 4 bases. CDR3 loop: CASSQGSSSGRWPDTQYF. In DNA, the CDR3 is TGTGCCAGCAGCCAAGGCTCTTCGAGCGGGAGATGGCCAGATACGCAGTATTTT.

In DNA, the CDR3 is TGTGCCAGCAGTCTAGCCCACGGGACTCACACCGGGGAGCTGTTTTTT. It encodes CASSLAHGTHTGELFF. The chain couples TRBV7-9 to TRBJ2-2; weak D call: TRBD2 (6 bases). Germline V gene sequence: CDR1 SEHNR, CDR2 FQNEAQ (reference sequence). CDR3 length: 16 amino acids. V lost 6 bases and J 3 bases, leaving 17 bases between the germline ends.

This clonotype was seen more than once but under ten times. The chain is built from TRBV7-2 and TRBJ2-1, with 13 positions matching TRBD2. Germline CDR1 reads SGHTA; CDR2 reads FQGNSA. The CDR3 loop spans 20 amino acids. V gave up 1 base and J gave up 6 bases; unmatched junction bases: 15. CDR3 loop: CASSLGLTSGRPRFGNEQFF. CDR3 nucleotides: TGTGCCAGCAGCTTAGGGTTGACTAGCGGGAGGCCCCGGTTTGGCAATGAGCAGTTCTTC. The variable domain in full, with the rest retrieved from reference TRBV7-2 and TRBJ2-1, is GAGVSQSPSNKVTEKGKDVELRCDPISGHTALYWYRQSLGQGLEFLIYFQGNSAPDKSGLPSDRFSAERTGGSVSTLTIQRTQQEDSAVYLCASSLGLTSGRPRFGNEQFFGPGTRLTVL.

The chain couples TRBV7-3 to TRBJ1-6; 10 nucleotides match TRBD1. V shed 4 bases, J shed 5 bases, and the junction held 2 bases outside the gene matches. From germline, CDR1 is SGHTA and CDR2 FQGTGA. The CDR3 consists of 15 residues. The CDR3 DNA follows: TGTGCCAGCAGCTGGGGACAGGGGAATAATTCACCCCTCCACTTT. This encodes CASSWGQGNNSPLHF.

The chain carries TRBV7-2 and TRBJ2-5; D not resolved. The CDR3 totals 11 residues. V lost 7 bases and J lost 5, with 8 bases in between. The germline V gene has CDR1 SGHTA and CDR2 FQGNSA. For the CDR3, the DNA is TGTGCCAGCACTTACGCGGAGACCCAGTACTTC. Its protein product is CASTYAETQYF.

The CDR3 spells CASSLAGKTQYF. The DNA of the CDR3 is TGTGCCAGCAGTTTAGCGGGAAAGACCCAGTACTTC. The V gene is TRBV12-3 or TRBV12-4, the J gene TRBJ2-5, with unresolved D. Trimming stripped 0 bases from V and 6 bases from J, with 5 bases between. The CDR3 runs to 12 residues.

This clonotype was counted a few times. V is TRBV5-1 and J is TRBJ1-1, with TRBD1 as a possible D gene (5 bases). This CDR3 contains 15 residues. V shed 1 base and J shed 4 bases, with 14 bases lying between them. From germline, CDR1 is SGHRS and CDR2 YFSETQ. CDR3 in DNA: TGCGCCAGCAGCTTGAAGGAGGGGTTACTCACTGAAGCTTTCTTT. Its translation: CASSLKEGLLTEAFF.

This clonotype has more than one count but fewer than ten. This chain links TRBV4-2 with TRBJ2-3, with D uncertain. The germline V gene has CDR1 LGHNA and CDR2 YNFKEQ. The CDR3 is 15 amino acids. Trimming pared 3 bases from V and 0 bases from J, leaving 10 bases between. The CDR3 bases are TGTGCCAGCAGCCAGAGACCGTCTAGCACAGATACGCAGTATTTT. This gives the protein CASSQRPSSTDTQYF.

The DNA for the CDR3 is TGTGCCAGTGGGCCACGGGGCGGACATGGCTACACCTTC. Its protein product is CASGPRGGHGYTF. J is TRBJ1-2 and V is TRBV19, with D tentatively TRBD1 (5 bases). The CDR3 length is 13 residues. Germline CDR1 LNHDA, CDR2 SQIVND (reference sequence). V was clipped by 8 bases and J by 6 bases, with 16 bases between them.

This clonotype occurred a few times. The chain combines TRBV7-3 with TRBJ2-2; D perhaps matches TRBD1 (5 bases). The CDR3 consists of 13 residues. V lost 5 bases, J lost 7 bases, and 11 bases lay in between. CDR1 is SGHTA, CDR2 FQGTGA, per germline. The DNA for the CDR3 is TGTGCCAGCAGCAGGGGCCTAAGCGGGGAGCTGTTTTTT. It specifies CASSRGLSGELFF.

This clonotype was found once. The genes are TRBV29-1 and TRBJ2-3; possible D gene TRBD2, 5 bases. Germline loops: CDR1 SQVTM, CDR2 ANQGSEA. Trimming left V 4 bases short and J 0 bases short, with 11 bases between. The CDR3 totals 14 residues. The CDR3 loop reads CSVGARGSTDTQYF. In DNA, the CDR3 is TGCAGCGTTGGGGCCCGGGGTAGCACAGATACGCAGTATTTT.

A few counts support this clonotype. V usage is TRBV5-1 and J usage is TRBJ1-1; 7 bases align to TRBD1. The CDR3 is 15 amino acids. CDR1 SGHRS and CDR2 YFSETQ come from the germline V gene. Trimming at V came to 4 bases and at J to 0 bases, leaving 6 bases not matched to a gene. The CDR3 is CASSQQTGMNTEAFF. The CDR3 nucleotides read TGCGCCAGCAGCCAACAGACAGGGATGAACACTGAAGCTTTCTTT.

V is TRBV20-1 and J is TRBJ1-1; D remains ambiguous. V gave up 0 bases and J gave up 2 bases, with 13 bases separating them. The CDR3 sequence is 15 residues long. Germline-derived CDR1 and CDR2 are DFQATT and SNEGSKA (reference sequence). The CDR3 sequence: CSARDIENGNTEAFF. Here the CDR3 DNA reads TGCAGTGCTAGAGATATCGAGAACGGAAACACTGAAGCTTTCTTT.

The gene calls are TRBV6-5 and TRBJ2-6, with D perhaps matching TRBD1 (5 bases). Looked up from germline, CDR1 is MNHEY and CDR2 is SVGAGI. The CDR3 extends over 13 amino acids. V lost 11 bases, J lost 0 bases, and 8 bases lay in between. CDR3 coding DNA: TGTGCCGCTGGGGCCTCTGGGGCCAACGTCCTGACTTTC. Its protein is CAAGASGANVLTF.

This sequence joins TRBV12-3 or TRBV12-4 and TRBJ1-2, with unresolved D. The CDR3 loop spans 14 amino acids. V lost 2 bases and J lost 3, with 10 bases in between. The CDR3 sequence is CASSLRGSDYGYTF. CDR3 sequence (DNA): TGTGCCAGCAGTTTACGAGGGAGCGACTATGGCTACACCTTC.

This clonotype was detected many times. The gene calls are TRBV4-2 and TRBJ2-3, with 8 bases matching TRBD2. With 4 bases clipped from V and 2 bases from J, the junction kept 8 bases outside the gene matches. Looked up from germline, CDR1 is LGHNA and CDR2 is YNFKEQ. This CDR3 region has 16 residues. This CDR3 reads CASSRSGAENTDTQYF. Here the CDR3 DNA reads TGTGCCAGCAGCCGTAGCGGGGCAGAGAACACAGATACGCAGTATTTT.

The table lists this clonotype with a few counts. The rearrangement joins TRBV5-1 to TRBJ2-1, with 7 bases lining up with TRBD2. Per germline, CDR1 SGHRS and CDR2 YFSETQ. There are 15 residues in the CDR3. V dropped 1 base and J dropped 0; count of bases not matched to a gene: 1. CDR3 sequence (DNA): TGCGCCAGCAGCTTGTGGGGGGGCTCCTACAATGAGCAGTTCTTC. It translates to CASSLWGGSYNEQFF. The full variable domain, completed using reference TRBV5-1 and TRBJ2-1, is KAGVTQTPRYLIKTRGQQVTLSCSPISGHRSVSWYQQTPGQGLQFLFEYFSETQRNKGNFPGRFSGRQFSNSRSEMNVSTLELGDSALYLCASSLWGGSYNEQFFGPGTRLTVL.